This T cell receptor beta chain was recorded in a study of HIV-infected patients and healthy controls. About the study: A modest, significant CD4 rise occurred in 14 of 16 patients after three months of therapy.

Trimming pared 6 bases from V and 3 bases from J, leaving 15 bases between. The CDR3 totals 15 residues. Per germline, CDR1 KGHSY and CDR2 FQNENV. The repertoire came from unfractionated whole blood and reflected all unsorted peripheral T cells. RNA came from approximately 2.6 ml of peripheral blood. By sample share, this clonotype is medium-sized. Around 0.5 ug RNA was reverse transcribed with alpha and beta constant-region primers. Each of the alpha and beta chains got its own library through chain-specific third strand synthesis with indices. The cDNA received a 5' RACE adapter containing a random hexamer plus an SP2 sequencing primer site. TCRdb re-derived calls from the 5' RACE reads in MiXCR, one entry per CDR3 protein. Among 9,500 to 13,000 distinct CDR3 sequences listed, 5.2% were seen once.

This receptor was taken from an adult with HIV infection. The chain is built from TRBV16 and TRBJ1-5, with D unresolved. Specimen: blood, collected before antiretroviral therapy. The CDR3 nucleotides are TGTGCCAGCAGTCCGGAGGTTGGGTCCAATCAGCCCCAGCATTTT. Residues: CASSPEVGSNQPQHF.